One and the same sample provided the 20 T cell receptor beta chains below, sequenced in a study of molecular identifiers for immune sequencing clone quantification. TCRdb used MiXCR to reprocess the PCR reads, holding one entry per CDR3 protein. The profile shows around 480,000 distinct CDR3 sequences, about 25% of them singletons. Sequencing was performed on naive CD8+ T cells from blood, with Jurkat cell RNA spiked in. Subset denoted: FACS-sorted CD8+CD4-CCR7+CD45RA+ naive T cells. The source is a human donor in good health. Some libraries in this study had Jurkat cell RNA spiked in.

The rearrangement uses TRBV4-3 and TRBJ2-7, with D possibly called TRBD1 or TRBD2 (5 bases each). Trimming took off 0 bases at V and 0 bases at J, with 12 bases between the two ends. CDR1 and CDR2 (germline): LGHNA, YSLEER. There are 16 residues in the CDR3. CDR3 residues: CASSQDRAGSSYEQYF. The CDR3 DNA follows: TGCGCCAGCAGCCAAGATCGTGCAGGGAGCTCCTACGAGCAGTACTTC.

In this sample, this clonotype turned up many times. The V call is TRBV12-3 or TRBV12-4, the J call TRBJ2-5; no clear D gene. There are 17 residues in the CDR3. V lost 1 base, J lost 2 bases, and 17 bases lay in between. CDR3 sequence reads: CASSLVGVIGPQETQYF. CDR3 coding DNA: TGTGCCAGCAGTTTAGTTGGGGTGATCGGCCCTCAAGAGACCCAGTACTTC.

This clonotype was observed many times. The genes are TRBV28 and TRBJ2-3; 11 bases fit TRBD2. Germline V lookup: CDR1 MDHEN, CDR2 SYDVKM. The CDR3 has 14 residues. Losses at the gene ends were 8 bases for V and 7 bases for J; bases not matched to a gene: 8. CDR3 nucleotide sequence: TGTGCCAGCGAGACTAGCGGGATCTTCAATACGCAGTATTTT. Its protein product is CASETSGIFNTQYF.

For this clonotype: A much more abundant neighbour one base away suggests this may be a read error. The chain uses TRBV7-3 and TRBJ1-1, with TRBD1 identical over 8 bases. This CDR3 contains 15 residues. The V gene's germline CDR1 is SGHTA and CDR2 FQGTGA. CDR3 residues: CASSSRTGPYTVAFF. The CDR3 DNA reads TGTGCCAGCAGCTCTAGGACAGGGCCTTACACTGTAGCTTTCTTT.

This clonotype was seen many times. This CDR3 is CASSSGQGFLGTEAFF. The CDR3 DNA follows: TGTGCCAGCAGCAGCGGACAGGGCTTCTTGGGCACTGAAGCTTTCTTT. The V call is TRBV12-3 or TRBV12-4, the J call TRBJ1-1, with TRBD1 matching over 8 bases. V trimming: 6 bases; J trimming: 4 bases; junction bases outside the gene matches: 13. The CDR3 has 16 amino acids.

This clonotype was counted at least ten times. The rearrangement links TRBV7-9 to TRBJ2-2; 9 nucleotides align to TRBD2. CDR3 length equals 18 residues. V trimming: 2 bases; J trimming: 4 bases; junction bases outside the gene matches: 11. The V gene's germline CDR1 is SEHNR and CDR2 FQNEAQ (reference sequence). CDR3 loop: CASSLPFGLAGPTGELFF. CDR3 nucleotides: TGTGCCAGCAGCTTACCGTTCGGGCTAGCGGGGCCCACCGGGGAGCTGTTTTTT.

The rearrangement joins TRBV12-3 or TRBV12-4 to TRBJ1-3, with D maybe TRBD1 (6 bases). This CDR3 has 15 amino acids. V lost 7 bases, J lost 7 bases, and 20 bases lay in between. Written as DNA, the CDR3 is TGTGCCAGCAACTCCCCGGACAGTCTTTGGAACACCATATATTTT. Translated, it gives CASNSPDSLWNTIYF.

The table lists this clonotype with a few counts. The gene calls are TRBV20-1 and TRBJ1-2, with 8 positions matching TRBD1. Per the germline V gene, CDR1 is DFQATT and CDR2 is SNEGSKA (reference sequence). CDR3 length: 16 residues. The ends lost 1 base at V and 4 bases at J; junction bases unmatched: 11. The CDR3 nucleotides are TGCAGTGCTAGAGCCCCAGGACAGGGTAAATCCTATGGCTACACCTTC. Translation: CSARAPGQGKSYGYTF.

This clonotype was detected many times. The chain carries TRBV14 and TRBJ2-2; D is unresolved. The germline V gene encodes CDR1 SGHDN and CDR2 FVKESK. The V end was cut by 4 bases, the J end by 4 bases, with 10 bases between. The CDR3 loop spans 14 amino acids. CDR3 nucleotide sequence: TGTGCCAGCAGCCCTCATGGCGGCACCGGGGAGCTGTTTTTT. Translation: CASSPHGGTGELFF.

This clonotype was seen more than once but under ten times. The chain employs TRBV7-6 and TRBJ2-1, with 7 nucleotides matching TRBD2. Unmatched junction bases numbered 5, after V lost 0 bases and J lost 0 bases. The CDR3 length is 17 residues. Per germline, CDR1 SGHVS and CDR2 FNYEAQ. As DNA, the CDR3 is TGTGCCAGCAGCTTAGCGCCCGGGGGGAGCTCCTACAATGAGCAGTTCTTC. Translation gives CASSLAPGGSSYNEQFF. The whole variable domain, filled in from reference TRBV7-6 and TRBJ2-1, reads GAGVSQSPRYKVTKRGQDVALRCDPISGHVSLYWYRQALGQGPEFLTYFNYEAQQDKSGLPNDRFSAERPEGSISTLTIQRTEQRDSAMYRCASSLAPGGSSYNEQFFGPGTRLTVL.

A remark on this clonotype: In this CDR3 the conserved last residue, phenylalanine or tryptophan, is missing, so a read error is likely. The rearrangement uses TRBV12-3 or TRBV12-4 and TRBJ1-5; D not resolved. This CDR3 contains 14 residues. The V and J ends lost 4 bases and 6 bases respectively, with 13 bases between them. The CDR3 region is CASSSGRVLQPQHS. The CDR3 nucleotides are TGTGCCAGCAGTTCCGGCCGAGTCCTTCAGCCCCAGCATTCT.

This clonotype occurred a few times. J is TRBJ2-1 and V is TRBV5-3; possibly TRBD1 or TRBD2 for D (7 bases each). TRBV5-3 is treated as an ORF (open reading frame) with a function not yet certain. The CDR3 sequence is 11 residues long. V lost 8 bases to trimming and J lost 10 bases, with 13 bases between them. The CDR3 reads CASREGQEQFF. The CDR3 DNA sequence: TGTGCCAGCAGGGAGGGACAGGAGCAGTTCTTC.

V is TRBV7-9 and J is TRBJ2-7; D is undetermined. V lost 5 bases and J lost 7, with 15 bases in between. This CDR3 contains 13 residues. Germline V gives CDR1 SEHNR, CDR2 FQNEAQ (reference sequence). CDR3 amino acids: CASSLVAAWEQYF. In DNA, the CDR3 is TGTGCCAGCAGCCTGGTGGCCGCCTGGGAGCAGTACTTC.

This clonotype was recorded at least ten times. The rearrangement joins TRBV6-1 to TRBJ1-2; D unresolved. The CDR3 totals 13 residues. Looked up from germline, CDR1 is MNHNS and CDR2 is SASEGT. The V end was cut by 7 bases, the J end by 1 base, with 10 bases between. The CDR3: CASKGRLNYGYTF. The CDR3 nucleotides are TGTGCCAGCAAGGGCCGACTTAACTATGGCTACACCTTC.

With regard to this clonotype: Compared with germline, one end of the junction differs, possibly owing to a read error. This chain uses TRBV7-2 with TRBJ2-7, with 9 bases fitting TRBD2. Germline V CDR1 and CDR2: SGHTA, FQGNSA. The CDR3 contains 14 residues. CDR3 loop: CASSGSGGFYEQYF. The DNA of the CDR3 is TGTGCCAGCAGCGGAAGCGGGGGGTTTTACGAGCAATACTTC.

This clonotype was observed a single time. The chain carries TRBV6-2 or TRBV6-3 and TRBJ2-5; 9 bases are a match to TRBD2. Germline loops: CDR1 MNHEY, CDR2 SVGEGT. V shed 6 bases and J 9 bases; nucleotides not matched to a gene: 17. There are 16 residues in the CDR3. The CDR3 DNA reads TGTGCCAGCAGCTTCTCATTTAGCGGGAGTGGGGAGCCCCAGTACTTC. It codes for CASSFSFSGSGEPQYF.

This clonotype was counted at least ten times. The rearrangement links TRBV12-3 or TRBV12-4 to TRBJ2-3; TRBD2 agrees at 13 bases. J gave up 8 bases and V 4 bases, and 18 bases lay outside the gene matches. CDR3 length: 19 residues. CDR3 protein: CASSSSPGLAGSVGSTQYF. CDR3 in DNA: TGTGCCAGCAGTTCCTCCCCGGGACTAGCGGGGAGCGTCGGGTCTACGCAGTATTTT.

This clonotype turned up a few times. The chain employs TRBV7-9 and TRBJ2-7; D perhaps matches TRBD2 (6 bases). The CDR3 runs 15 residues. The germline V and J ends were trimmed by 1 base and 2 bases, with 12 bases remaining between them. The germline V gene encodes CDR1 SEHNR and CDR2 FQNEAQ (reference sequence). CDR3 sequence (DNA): TGTGCCAGCAGCTTAGGTTCCGGGGGTCCCTACGAGCAGTACTTC. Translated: CASSLGSGGPYEQYF. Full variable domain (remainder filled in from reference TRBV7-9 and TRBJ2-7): DTGVSQNPRHKITKRGQNVTFRCDPISEHNRLYWYRQTLGQGPEFLTYFQNEAQLEKSRLLSDRFSAERPKGSFSTLEIQRTEQGDSAMYLCASSLGSGGPYEQYFGPGTRLTVT.

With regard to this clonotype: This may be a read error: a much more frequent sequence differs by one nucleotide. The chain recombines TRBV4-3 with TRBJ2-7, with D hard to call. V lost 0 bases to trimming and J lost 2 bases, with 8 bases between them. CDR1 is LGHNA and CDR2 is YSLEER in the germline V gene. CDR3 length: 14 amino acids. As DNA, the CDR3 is TGCGCCAGCAGCCAAGATGCAACCCCCTACGAGCAGTACTTC. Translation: CASSQDATPYEQYF.

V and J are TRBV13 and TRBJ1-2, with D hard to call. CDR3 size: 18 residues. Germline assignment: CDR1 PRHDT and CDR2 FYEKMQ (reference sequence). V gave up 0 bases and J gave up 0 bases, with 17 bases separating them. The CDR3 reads CASSLGLIAAGANYGYTF. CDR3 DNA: TGTGCCAGCAGCTTAGGCCTAATTGCGGCAGGAGCTAACTATGGCTACACCTTC.